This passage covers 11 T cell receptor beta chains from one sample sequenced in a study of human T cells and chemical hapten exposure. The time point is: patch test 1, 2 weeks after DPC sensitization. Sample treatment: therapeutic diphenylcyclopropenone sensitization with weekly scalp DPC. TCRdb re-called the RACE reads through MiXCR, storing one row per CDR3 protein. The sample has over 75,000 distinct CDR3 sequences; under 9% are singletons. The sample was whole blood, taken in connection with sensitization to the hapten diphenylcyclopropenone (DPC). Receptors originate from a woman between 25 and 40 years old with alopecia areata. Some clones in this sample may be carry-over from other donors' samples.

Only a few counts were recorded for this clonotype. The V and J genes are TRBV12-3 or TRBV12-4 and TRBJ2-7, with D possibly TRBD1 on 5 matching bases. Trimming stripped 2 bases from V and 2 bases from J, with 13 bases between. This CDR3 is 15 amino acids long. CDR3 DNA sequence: TGTGCCAGCAGTTTACGGGCAGGGAAGCCCTACGAGCAGTACTTC. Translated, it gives CASSLRAGKPYEQYF.

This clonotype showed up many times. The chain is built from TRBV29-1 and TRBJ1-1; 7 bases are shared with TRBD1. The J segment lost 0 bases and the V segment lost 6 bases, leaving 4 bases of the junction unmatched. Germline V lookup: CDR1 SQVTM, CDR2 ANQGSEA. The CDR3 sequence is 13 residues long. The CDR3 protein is CSVQGQMNTEAFF. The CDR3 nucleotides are TGCAGCGTACAGGGACAGATGAACACTGAAGCTTTCTTT.

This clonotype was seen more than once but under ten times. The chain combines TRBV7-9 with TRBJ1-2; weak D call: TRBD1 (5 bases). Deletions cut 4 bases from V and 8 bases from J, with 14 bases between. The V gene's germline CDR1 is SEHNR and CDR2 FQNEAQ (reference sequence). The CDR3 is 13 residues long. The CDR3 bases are TGTGCCAGCAGCTCACCAACCCCAGGGGGCTACACCTTC. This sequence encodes CASSSPTPGGYTF.

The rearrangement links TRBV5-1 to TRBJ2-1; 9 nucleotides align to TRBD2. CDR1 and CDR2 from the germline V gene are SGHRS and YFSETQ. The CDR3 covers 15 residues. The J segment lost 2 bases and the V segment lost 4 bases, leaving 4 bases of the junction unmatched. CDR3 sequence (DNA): TGCGCCAGCAGCCTGACTAGCGGAACCTACAATGAGCAGTTCTTC. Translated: CASSLTSGTYNEQFF.

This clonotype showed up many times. CDR3 coding DNA: TGTGCCAGCAGGGGACAGCTGAACACTGAAGCTTTCTTT. Protein: CASRGQLNTEAFF. The chain combines TRBV12-3 or TRBV12-4 with TRBJ1-1; the match to TRBD1 covers 7 bases. The CDR3 has 13 residues. J lost 0 bases, V lost 6 bases, and 1 base had no gene match.

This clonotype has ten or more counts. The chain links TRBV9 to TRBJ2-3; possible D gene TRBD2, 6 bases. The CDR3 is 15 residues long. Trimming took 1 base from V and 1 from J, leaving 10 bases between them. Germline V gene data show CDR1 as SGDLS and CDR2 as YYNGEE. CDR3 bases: TGTGCCAGCAGCGTACGCGGGGACGGCACAGATACGCAGTATTTT. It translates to CASSVRGDGTDTQYF.

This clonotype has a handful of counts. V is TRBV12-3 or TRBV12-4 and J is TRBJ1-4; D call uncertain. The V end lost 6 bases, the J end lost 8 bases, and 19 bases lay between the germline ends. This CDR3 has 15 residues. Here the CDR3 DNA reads TGTGCCAGCAGATCATACCTCGGGAAAAAAGAAAAACTGTTTTTT. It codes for CASRSYLGKKEKLFF.

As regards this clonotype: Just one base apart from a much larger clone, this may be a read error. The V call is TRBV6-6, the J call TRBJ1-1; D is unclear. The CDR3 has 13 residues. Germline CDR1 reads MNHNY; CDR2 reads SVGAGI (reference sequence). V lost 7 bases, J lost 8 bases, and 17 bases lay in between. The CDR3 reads CASIHTTKGEAFF. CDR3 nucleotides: TGTGCCAGCATCCACACGACTAAAGGGGAAGCTTTCTTT.

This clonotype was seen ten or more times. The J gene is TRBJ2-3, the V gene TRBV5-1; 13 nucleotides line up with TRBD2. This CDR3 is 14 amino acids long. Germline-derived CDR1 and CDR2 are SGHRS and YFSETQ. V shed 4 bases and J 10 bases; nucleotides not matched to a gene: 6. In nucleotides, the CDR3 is TGCGCCAGCAGCCCCGGGACTAGCGGGGTACCGCAGTATTTT. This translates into CASSPGTSGVPQYF. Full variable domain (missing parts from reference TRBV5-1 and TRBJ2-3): KAGVTQTPRYLIKTRGQQVTLSCSPISGHRSVSWYQQTPGQGLQFLFEYFSETQRNKGNFPGRFSGRQFSNSRSEMNVSTLELGDSALYLCASSPGTSGVPQYFGPGTRLTVL.

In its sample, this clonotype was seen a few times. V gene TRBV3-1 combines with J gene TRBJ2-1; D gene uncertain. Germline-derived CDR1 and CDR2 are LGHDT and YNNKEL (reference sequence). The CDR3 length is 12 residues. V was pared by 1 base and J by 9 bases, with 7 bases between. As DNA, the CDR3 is TGTGCCAGCAGCCAAGTTGGGGTTGAGCAGTTCTTC. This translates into CASSQVGVEQFF.

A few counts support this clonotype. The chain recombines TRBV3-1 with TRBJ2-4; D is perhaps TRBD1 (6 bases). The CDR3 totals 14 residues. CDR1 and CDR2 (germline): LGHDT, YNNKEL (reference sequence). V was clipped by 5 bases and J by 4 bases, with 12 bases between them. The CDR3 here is CASSLPGQKNIQYF. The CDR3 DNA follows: TGTGCCAGCAGCTTACCAGGACAGAAAAACATTCAGTACTTC.